The T cell receptor beta chain described here comes from a study of OX40 agonist ivuxolimab in advanced cancers. This CDR3 spans 18 amino acids. V was trimmed by 1 base and J by 3 bases, leaving 23 bases between them. Germline V CDR1 and CDR2: SGHRS, YFSETQ. Sequencing used immunoSEQ multiplex PCR; TCRdb keeps in-frame clones, though not all of them. Of about 89,000 clones listed, approximately 91% are singletons. The V gene is TRBV5-1, the J gene TRBJ2-7; D tentatively fits TRBD1 or TRBD2 (6 bases each). Sequences were derived from CD4+ or CD8+ T cells sorted from blood, sampled in a trial of the OX40 agonist ivuxolimab. The sequence was collected from an adult with an advanced solid tumor such as melanoma, head and neck, liver or kidney cancer. The CDR3 here is CASSLRPRASEGGYEQYF. CDR3 bases: TGCGCCAGCAGCTTGAGACCTCGGGCTAGCGAGGGGGGCTACGAGCAGTACTTC.